These T cell receptor beta chains were read from a single sample in a study of T cell changes during pregnancy in multiple sclerosis. Profiled with immunoSEQ multiplex PCR; TCRdb holds only in-frame clones, not every one. Among roughly 89,000 clones listed, 94% were seen once. The sample was peripheral blood, taken in the third trimester of pregnancy. The receptors were sampled from a female donor with multiple sclerosis, enrolled in a pregnancy study. Each CDR3 is given with its conserved first and last residue. A D gene is named only where the DNA matches it firmly. The size of a clone is reported for some rows only, either as once, few or many, or as a class for expanded clones.

v_call,clone_size,j_call,d_call,cdr3_nt,cdr3_aa
TRBV11-1,NA,TRBJ2-1,TRBD2,TGTGCCAGCAGCTTAGACCCAACGGGAGGGCCCTCGGATGAGCAGTTCTTC,CASSLDPTGGPSDEQFF
TRBV19,NA,TRBJ1-5,NA,TGTGCCAGTAGTATTTGGGCCAGGGGAAATCAGCCCCAGCATTTT,CASSIWARGNQPQHF
TRBV5-1,NA,TRBJ2-3,NA,TGCGCCAGCAGCTGGAGGGCGACCCCGGGGGCAGATACGCAGTATTTT,CASSWRATPGADTQYF
TRBV15,NA,TRBJ2-7,TRBD1,TGTGCCACCAGCAGAGAAAGGACAGGAAACCACGAGCAGTACTTC,CATSRERTGNHEQYF
TRBV7-8,NA,TRBJ1-1,NA,TGTGCCAGCAGCTTAAGAGCAGGGGCGCGAACTGAAGCTTTCTTT,CASSLRAGARTEAFF
TRBV2,NA,TRBJ2-7,NA,TGTGCCAGCAAAGGATTACTATCGACCTACGAGCAGTACTTC,CASKGLLSTYEQYF
TRBV5-1,once,TRBJ2-7,TRBD2,TGCGCCAGCAGCTTGGGACTAGCGGGAGACTACGAGCAGTACTTC,CASSLGLAGDYEQYF
TRBV6-5,NA,TRBJ1-2,NA,TGTGCCAGCATCGACGCGGATGGCTACACCTTC,CASIDADGYTF
TRBV9,NA,TRBJ2-7,TRBD1,TGTGCCAGCAGCGATGACTCAGGGGGCATACGGCACGAGCAGTACTTC,CASSDDSGGIRHEQYF
TRBV5-6,NA,TRBJ2-5,NA,TGTGCCAGCAGCTTGGTTTTGGGACTGGAGACCCAGTACTTC,CASSLVLGLETQYF
TRBV11-3,NA,TRBJ2-7,NA,TGTGCCAGCGCCCCGGGAGCAGGGTCCAACGAGCAGTACTTC,CASAPGAGSNEQYF
TRBV28,NA,TRBJ1-2,NA,TGTGCCAGCAGTCTAATCGACAGTTATGGTGGCTACACCTTC,CASSLIDSYGGYTF
TRBV9,NA,TRBJ2-1,TRBD1,TGTGCCAGCAGCCCCACGACGGGACAGCCCTACAATGAGCAGTTCTTC,CASSPTTGQPYNEQFF
TRBV11-3,NA,TRBJ2-7,NA,TGTGCCAGCAGCTTAACAGGTTTTTCCGAGCAGTACTTC,CASSLTGFSEQYF
TRBV29-1,NA,TRBJ2-7,NA,TGCAGCGTCCGACTGCGCCTTACCTACGAGCAGTACTTC,CSVRLRLTYEQYF
TRBV28,NA,TRBJ2-7,TRBD2,TGTGCCAGCAGTGGCCGGGAGGGGGGCTGGGACGAGCAGTACTTC,CASSGREGGWDEQYF
TRBV19,NA,TRBJ2-5,TRBD2,TGTGCCAGTAGTAGGGGACTAGCGGGAGGAGAGACCCAGTACTTC,CASSRGLAGGETQYF
TRBV5-8,NA,TRBJ1-2,TRBD1,TGTGCCAGCAGCCTTGGACAGGGTAACTATGGCTACACCTTC,CASSLGQGNYGYTF
TRBV5-8,NA,TRBJ2-2,NA,TGTGCCAGCACCTCAGATTCGAACACCGGGGAGCTGTTTTTT,CASTSDSNTGELFF
TRBV9,NA,TRBJ2-7,NA,TGTGCCAGCAGCGTCGGATCTTGGTCGGGAGCGAACTACGAGCAGTACTTC,CASSVGSWSGANYEQYF
TRBV5-1,NA,TRBJ2-5,TRBD2,TGCGCCAGCAGCTCCACCGGGAGGGAGACCCAGTACTTC,CASSSTGRETQYF
TRBV19,NA,TRBJ1-4,NA,TGTGCCAGTGAACAGGGTACAACTAATGAAAAACTGTTTTTT,CASEQGTTNEKLFF
TRBV6-5,NA,TRBJ1-1,TRBD1,TGTGCCAGCAGTTATGAGGGGGCGACGGTCACTGAAGCTTTCTTT,CASSYEGATVTEAFF
TRBV7-2,few,TRBJ2-2,TRBD1,TGTGCCAGCAGCTTAGATACAGGGGGCATCGCCGGGGAGCTGTTTTTT,CASSLDTGGIAGELFF
TRBV7-9,NA,TRBJ2-7,TRBD1,TGTGCCAGCAGCCGTGGGACAGCCGAGCAGTACTTC,CASSRGTAEQYF
TRBV27,NA,TRBJ2-1,NA,TGTGCCAGCAGTCCTGACCCGGCGGGCAATGAGCAGTTCTTC,CASSPDPAGNEQFF
TRBV19,once,TRBJ1-3,NA,TGTGCCAGTAGTATGGCCATCTCTGGAAACACCATATATTTT,CASSMAISGNTIYF
TRBV7-2,NA,TRBJ2-7,TRBD2,TGTGCCAGCAGCGCCCAGGGAGGGAACGAGCAGTACTTC,CASSAQGGNEQYF
TRBV27,once,TRBJ2-7,TRBD2,TGTGCCAGCAGTCTTAGCGGGAGCGGCATTTACGAGCAGTACTTC,CASSLSGSGIYEQYF